These 10 T cell receptor beta chains originate from one sample sequenced in a study of tumor-infiltrating lymphocytes in primary liver carcinoma. From 400 to 500 ng total RNA, TCR beta cDNA was generated with a primer in the constant region. Slightly modified ARM-PCR, run as three nested multiplex PCR rounds, produced the TCR beta libraries. In the first two PCR rounds, TRBV1-TRBV30 forward primers were paired with a C-beta reverse primer, and each round lasted roughly 10 cycles. TCRdb ran MiXCR on the multiplex PCR reads and lists one entry per CDR3 protein. This table holds tens of thousands of distinct CDR3 sequences, 70% to 85% found once. Without any cell sorting, roughly 20-32 mg of bulk tissue yielded co-extracted RNA and DNA. Sequenced input: liver tumor tissue from sampling region 3. Specified subset: tumor region T3, left-lateral pole. The receptors were sampled from a man in his forties with primary liver carcinoma and hepatitis B virus infection.

Comment on this clonotype: At one boundary the junction diverges from the germline segment, which might be a read error. This chain uses TRBV11-2 with TRBJ1-1, with unresolved D. The germline V gene has CDR1 SGHAT and CDR2 FQNNGV. This CDR3 spans 14 amino acids. The CDR3 here is CATSTAGSVTEDLF. DNA for the CDR3: TGTGCCACTAGCACAGCCGGTTCCGTAACTGAAGATCTCTTT.

Notes on this clonotype: This may stem from a read error, because a much larger clone lies one nucleotide away. This sequence joins TRBV28 and TRBJ2-7, with TRBD2 as a possible D gene (5 bases). Looked up from germline, CDR1 is MDHEN and CDR2 is SYDVKM. CDR3 size: 15 residues. Trimming removed 6 bases from V and 7 bases from J, with 22 bases in between. This CDR3 is CASSQTAEYPGEQYF. The CDR3 DNA is TGTGCCAGCAGCCAAACGGCGGAGTATCCGGGAGAGCAGTACTTC. Complete variable domain (other parts from reference TRBV28 and TRBJ2-7): DVKVTQSSRYLVKRTGEKVFLECVQDMDHENMFWYRQDPGLGLRLIYFSYDVKMKEKGDIPEGYSVSREKKERFSLILESASTNQTSMYLCASSQTAEYPGEQYFGPGTRLTVT.

Remarks on this clonotype: The CDR3 carries no conserved terminal phenylalanine or tryptophan, so it likely arises from a read error. The V call is TRBV4-1, the J call TRBJ2-7; 12 bases fit TRBD2. The CDR3 sequence is 15 residues long. Germline-derived CDR1 and CDR2 are MGHRA and YSYEKL. The V segment lost 2 bases and the J segment 3 bases; nucleotides outside the gene matches: 2. CDR3 protein: CASSQTTSGGYEQYL. CDR3 sequence (DNA): TGCGCCAGCAGCCAAACGACTAGCGGGGGCTACGAGCAGTACTTA.

Worth noting for this clonotype: A much larger clone sits a single nucleotide away, making a read error possible. The rearrangement links TRBV28 to TRBJ2-2, with D hard to call. The CDR3 consists of 16 residues. The V gene's germline CDR1 is MDHEN and CDR2 SYDVKM. This chain's CDR3 is CTSSSWTLANTGELFF. The CDR3, as DNA: TGTACCAGCAGTTCCTGGACGTTAGCGAACACCGGGGAGCTGTTTTTT. Filled out from reference TRBV28 and TRBJ2-2, the complete variable domain reads DVKVTQSSRYLVKRTGEKVFLECVQDMDHENMFWYRQDPGLGLRLIYFSYDVKMKEKGDIPEGYSVSREKKERFSLILESASTNQTSMYLCTSSSWTLANTGELFFGEGSRLTVL.

As concerns this clonotype: One base away lies a much larger clone, so this may be a sequencing read error. The chain has TRBV7-3 and TRBJ1-1, with D possibly TRBD1 on 6 matching bases. The length of the CDR3 is 13 residues. Germline-derived CDR1 and CDR2 are SGHTA and FQGTGA. This CDR3 is CASSLGGLTEVFF. CDR3 nucleotide sequence: TGTGCCAGCAGCTTGGGGGGGCTCACTGAAGTTTTCTTT.

CDR3 amino acids: CANGTGGFNQPQHF. CDR3 DNA: TGTGCCAACGGGACAGGGGGCTTTAATCAGCCCCAGCATTTT. The V and J genes are TRBV6-5 and TRBJ1-5, with TRBD1 matching 12 bases. Unmatched junction bases numbered 5, after V lost 10 bases and J lost 4 bases. Germline V gene data show CDR1 as MNHEY and CDR2 as SVGAGI. CDR3 length: 14 residues.

A single count supports this clonotype. Relative to the germline gene, one junction end is altered; a read error may explain this. The chain couples TRBV6-5 to TRBJ2-1; perhaps TRBD2 as D (6 bases). The germline V gene has CDR1 MNHEY and CDR2 SVGAGI. The CDR3 loop spans 12 amino acids. CDR3 coding DNA: TGTGCCAGCCGGGACTCCTACAATGGGCAGATCTTC. It codes for CASRDSYNGQIF.

This clonotype turned up a few times. A junction boundary mismatches the germline segment, possibly from a read error. The chain carries TRBV6-4 and TRBJ2-7; D might be TRBD2 (5 bases). This CDR3 is 15 amino acids long. Looked up from germline, CDR1 is MRHNA and CDR2 is SNTAGT. CDR3 bases: TGTGCCGGCAGTCTCGAGTTCGACCGGGACTACGAGCAGTACTTC. Translation gives CAGSLEFDRDYEQYF.

Turning to this clonotype: The junction and the germline gene differ at one end; a read error may be behind it. The V and J genes are TRBV11-2 and TRBJ2-7, with a tentative D call TRBD2 (8 bases). The CDR3 sequence is 15 residues long. Germline assignment: CDR1 SGHAT and CDR2 FQNNGV. As DNA, the CDR3 is TGTGCCGGCAGCCAATATTCGGGAGGGGGCTACAAACAGTACTTC. Translation: CAGSQYSGGGYKQYF.

In regard to this clonotype: One end of the junction does not line up with germline, which may come from a read error. In DNA form, the CDR3 reads TGTGTCAGCAGCGCCTTCGGAGGGACCTACGAGCAGTACTTC. Its protein product is CVSSAFGGTYEQYF. V gene TRBV11-1 combines with J gene TRBJ2-7; D is perhaps TRBD2 (6 bases). The CDR3 has 14 amino acids. Germline CDR1 and CDR2: SGHAT and FQDESV (reference sequence).